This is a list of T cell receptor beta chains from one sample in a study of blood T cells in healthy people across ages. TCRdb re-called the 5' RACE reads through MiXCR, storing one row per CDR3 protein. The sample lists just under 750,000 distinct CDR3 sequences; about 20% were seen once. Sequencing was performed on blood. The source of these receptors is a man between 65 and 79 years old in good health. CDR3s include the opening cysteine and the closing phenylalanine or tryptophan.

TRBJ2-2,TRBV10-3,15,CAINSGTSNTGELFF
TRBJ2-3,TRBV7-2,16,CASSLVGTSLTDTQYF
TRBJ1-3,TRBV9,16,CASSSRTGGSGNTIYF
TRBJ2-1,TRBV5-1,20,CASSLAKRGGSKSSYNEQFF
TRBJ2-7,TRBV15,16,CATSSPQDRLAYEQYF
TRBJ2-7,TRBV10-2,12,CASSGTDSEQYF
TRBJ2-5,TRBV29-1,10,CSVEGETQYF
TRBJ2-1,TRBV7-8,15,CASSLVTGAYNEQFF
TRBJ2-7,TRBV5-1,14,CASSLGERLYEQYF
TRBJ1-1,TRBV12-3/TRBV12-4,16,CASSRGIRQGSTEAFF
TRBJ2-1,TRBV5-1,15,CASSLIAGGFNEQFF
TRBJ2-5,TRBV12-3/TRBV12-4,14,CASSPDREEKTQYF
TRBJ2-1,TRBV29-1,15,CSVKGTSGGTETQHF
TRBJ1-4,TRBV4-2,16,CASSQARDRATEKLFF
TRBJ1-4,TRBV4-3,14,CASSQDNWGEKLFF
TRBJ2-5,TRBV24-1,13,CATQAGRQETQYF
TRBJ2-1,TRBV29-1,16,CSVEVLTSGSGYKQFF
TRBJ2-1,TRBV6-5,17,CASSYSSGAGTNNEQFF
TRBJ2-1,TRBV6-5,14,CASSPWTIYNEQFF
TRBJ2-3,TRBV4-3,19,CASSQDWLAGAGSTDTQYF
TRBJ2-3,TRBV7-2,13,CASSNGLTDTQYF
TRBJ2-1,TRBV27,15,CASNPGSAYYNEQFF
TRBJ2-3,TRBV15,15,CATSISRQGVGTQYF
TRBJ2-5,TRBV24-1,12,CATSRAEETQYF
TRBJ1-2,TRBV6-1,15,CASSQPLDRVDGYTF
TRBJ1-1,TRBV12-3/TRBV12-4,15,CASSLAQGGNTEALF
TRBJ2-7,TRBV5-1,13,CASSAVTGYEQYF
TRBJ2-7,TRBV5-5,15,CASSLAGASFEEQYF
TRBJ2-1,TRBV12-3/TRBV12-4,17,CASSPDGTASSYNEQFF
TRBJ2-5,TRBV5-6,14,CASSPYYYQETQYF
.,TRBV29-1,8,CSVDEQFF
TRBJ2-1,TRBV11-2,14,CASSPRELYNEQFF
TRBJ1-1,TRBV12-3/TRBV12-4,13,CASSLEGSTEAFF
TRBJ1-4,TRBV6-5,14,CASSSGGINEKLFF
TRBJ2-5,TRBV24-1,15,CATSDPYTAQETQYF
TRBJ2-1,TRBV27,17,CASSSRPTSYSYNEQFF
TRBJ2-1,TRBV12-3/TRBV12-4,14,CASSWSGANNERFF